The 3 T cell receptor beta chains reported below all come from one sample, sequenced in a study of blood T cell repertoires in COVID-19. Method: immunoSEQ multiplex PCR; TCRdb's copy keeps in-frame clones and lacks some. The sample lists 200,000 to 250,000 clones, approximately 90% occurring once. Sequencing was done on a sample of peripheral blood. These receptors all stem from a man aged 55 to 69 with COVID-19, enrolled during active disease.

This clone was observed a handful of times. CDR3 residues: CASSGQGPRKLFF. CDR3 sequence (DNA): TGTGCCAGCAGCGGACAGGGCCCGAGGAAGCTGTTTTTT. The gene calls are TRBV11-2 and TRBJ2-2, with 8 bases matching TRBD1. V trimming: 5 bases; J trimming: 12 bases; junction bases outside the gene matches: 8. CDR1 is SGHAT, CDR2 FQNNGV, per germline. CDR3 length equals 13 residues.

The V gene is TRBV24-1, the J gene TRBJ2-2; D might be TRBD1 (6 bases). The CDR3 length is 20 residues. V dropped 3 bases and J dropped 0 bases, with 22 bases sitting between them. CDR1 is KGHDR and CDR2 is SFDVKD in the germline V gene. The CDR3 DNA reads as TGTGCCACCAGTGATCCGCCTGGACAGACTAAGATATCGAACACCGGGGAGCTGTTTTTT. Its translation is CATSDPPGQTKISNTGELFF.

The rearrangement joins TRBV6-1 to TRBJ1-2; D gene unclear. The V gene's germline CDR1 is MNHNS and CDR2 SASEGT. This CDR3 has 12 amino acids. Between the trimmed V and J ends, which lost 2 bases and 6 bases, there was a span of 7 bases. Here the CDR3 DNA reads TGTGCCAGCAGTGAATTGGCGGATGGCTACACCTTC. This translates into CASSELADGYTF.